This T cell receptor (beta chain) was identified during a study of blood T cell repertoires in COVID-19. Across the whole study: COVID-19 samples from acute and convalescent phases originated in the United States, Italy and Spain. T cells, B-cell-depleted T cells, or PBMCs supplied cDNA or gDNA.

The CDR3 has 15 residues. V lost 6 bases, J lost 10 bases, and 19 bases lay in between. Germline CDR1 reads MNHEY; CDR2 reads SVGAGI. As handled by the study authors: Amplification of reference gene primers was used by the study to estimate nucleated cell counts. Sequencing was performed with immunoSEQ multiplex PCR; in TCRdb, only in-frame clones are kept and a portion is missing. That table furnishes V, J and clone size, whereas the DNA furnished D and trimming. The sample includes 250,000 to 300,000 clones, about 91% of them seen just once. This clone was detected only a few times. The chain carries TRBV6-5 and TRBJ1-6; possible D gene TRBD1, 5 bases. What was sequenced was peripheral blood. This receptor was taken from a woman in her twenties or thirties who had recovered from COVID-19. The CDR3 loop is CASRPREEGLSPLHF. CDR3 nucleotides: TGTGCCAGCAGGCCTCGTGAAGAGGGACTCTCACCCCTCCACTTT.